A single sample gave rise to the 22 T cell receptor beta chains below, sequenced in a study of blood T cell repertoires in COVID-19. Profiling relied on immunoSEQ multiplex PCR, and the TCRdb table lists in-frame clones only, not all of them. The sample has approximately 110,000 clones, around 85% seen once. Input material: peripheral blood. The receptors here all came from a man in his sixties or seventies with active or convalescent COVID-19.

The J gene is TRBJ1-1, the V gene TRBV7-3, with unresolved D. Looked up from germline, CDR1 is SGHTA and CDR2 is FQGTGA. This CDR3 comprises 14 residues. V was trimmed by 1 base and J by 1 base, leaving 7 bases between them. The CDR3 protein is CASSLSHRNTEAFF. CDR3 coding DNA: TGTGCCAGCAGCTTAAGTCACAGGAACACTGAAGCTTTCTTT.

The chain carries TRBV4-1 and TRBJ2-6; TRBD2 agrees at 8 bases. V was clipped by 7 bases and J by 2 bases; unmatched bases: 7. CDR3 length: 16 amino acids. Germline CDR1 MGHRA, CDR2 YSYEKL. CDR3 coding DNA: TGCGCCAGCACCCTCGGACTAGCTGCTGGGGCCAACGTCCTGACTTTC. This encodes CASTLGLAAGANVLTF.

This chain links TRBV5-1 with TRBJ1-5; D gene ambiguous. V was clipped by 3 bases and J by 7 bases, with 11 bases between them. CDR1 and CDR2 from the germline V gene are SGHRS and YFSETQ. The CDR3 loop spans 13 amino acids. CDR3 nucleotide sequence: TGCGCCAGCAGCTCAGATCGGGGACAGCCCCAGCATTTT. Amino acid sequence: CASSSDRGQPQHF.

This clone has more than one count but fewer than ten. This rearrangement joins TRBV18 to TRBJ1-4; maybe TRBD1 (5 bases). The length of the CDR3 is 15 residues. Germline V gene data show CDR1 as KGHSH and CDR2 as LQKENI. Trimming took off 4 bases at V and 0 bases at J, with 9 bases between the two ends. The CDR3: CASSRGGPTNEKLFF. The CDR3 nucleotides are TGTGCCAGCTCACGGGGGGGACCAACTAATGAAAAACTGTTTTTT.

The rearrangement links TRBV9 to TRBJ2-1, with 11 nucleotides matching TRBD2. The CDR3 length is 16 residues. From germline, CDR1 is SGDLS and CDR2 YYNGEE. V lost 0 bases, J lost 4 bases, and 3 bases stayed unmatched. The CDR3 region has the DNA TGTGCCAGCAGCGTAGGACTAGCGGGAAATTACAATGAGCAGTTCTTC. As protein: CASSVGLAGNYNEQFF.

V is TRBV9 and J is TRBJ2-3, with D perhaps TRBD2 (6 bases). Germline V gene data show CDR1 as SGDLS and CDR2 as YYNGEE. V shed 0 bases and J shed 3 bases, with 14 bases lying between them. The CDR3 runs to 16 residues. CDR3 amino acids: CASSVEEGGATDTQYF. In DNA form, the CDR3 reads TGTGCCAGCAGCGTAGAGGAGGGTGGGGCAACAGATACGCAGTATTTT.

The chain uses TRBV11-2 and TRBJ1-1, with 9 positions matching TRBD1. The junction had 3 bases not matched to a gene; V was cut back by 3 bases and J by 4 bases. Germline values: CDR1 SGHAT, CDR2 FQNNGV. The CDR3 consists of 14 residues. The CDR3 DNA reads as TGTGCCAGCAGCTTTAGGGACAGGGTCACTGAAGCTTTCTTT. This encodes CASSFRDRVTEAFF.

This chain joins TRBV5-1 and TRBJ2-1; TRBD1 aligns across 7 bases. Germline assignment: CDR1 SGHRS and CDR2 YFSETQ. The CDR3 totals 16 residues. The trim removed 0 bases at V and 4 bases at J, leaving 7 bases unmatched. CDR3 coding DNA: TGCGCCAGCAGCTTGGCCGGGACAGCGTTGTACAATGAGCAGTTCTTC. Translation gives CASSLAGTALYNEQFF.

V is TRBV18 and J is TRBJ2-3; perhaps TRBD1 as D (5 bases). V was cut by 3 bases and J by 4 bases, with 11 bases left in between. CDR1 and CDR2 (germline): KGHSH, LQKENI. The CDR3 sequence is 14 residues long. This CDR3 reads CASSPGTGPDTQYF. DNA for the CDR3: TGTGCCAGCTCACCGGGTACAGGACCAGATACGCAGTATTTT.

This chain connects TRBV15 to TRBJ1-4; TRBD1 aligns across 8 bases. Germline CDR1 is LNHNV and CDR2 is YYDKDF (reference sequence). The CDR3 loop spans 15 amino acids. The trim removed 1 base at V and 5 bases at J, leaving 3 bases unmatched. CDR3 nucleotides: TGTGCCACCAGCAGAGGTCGACAGGGGAATGAAAAACTGTTTTTT. Protein product: CATSRGRQGNEKLFF.

The chain carries TRBV5-5 and TRBJ1-1; possibly TRBD1 for D (6 bases). This CDR3 contains 16 residues. With 1 base removed from V and 5 bases from J, the gap between germline ends came to 18 bases. The germline gives CDR1 SGHKS, CDR2 YYEKEE (reference sequence). The CDR3 DNA is TGTGCCAGCAGCTTGATCCCGGACAGCTATTCTACTGAAGCTTTCTTT. Its protein is CASSLIPDSYSTEAFF.

In this sample, this clone turned up a few times. The rearrangement uses TRBV5-5 and TRBJ1-5, with TRBD1 matching over 10 bases. The CDR3 contains 17 residues. Per the germline V gene, CDR1 is SGHKS and CDR2 is YYEKEE (reference sequence). The V and J ends lost 3 bases and 2 bases, in that order; junction bases with no gene match: 8. The chain's CDR3 is CASSSDRGIRGNQPQHF. In DNA, the CDR3 is TGTGCCAGCAGCTCGGACAGGGGGATTCGGGGCAATCAGCCCCAGCATTTT.

The J gene is TRBJ1-2, the V gene TRBV5-1, with 9 bases matching TRBD1. CDR3 length equals 14 residues. Trimming cost V 4 bases and J 3 bases; bases outside gene matches: 4. Germline values: CDR1 SGHRS, CDR2 YFSETQ. The CDR3 DNA follows: TGCGCCAGCAGCCCGGGACAGGGCGACTATGGCTACACCTTC. Translating gives CASSPGQGDYGYTF. The full variable domain, rest sourced from reference TRBV5-1 and TRBJ1-2, is KAGVTQTPRYLIKTRGQQVTLSCSPISGHRSVSWYQQTPGQGLQFLFEYFSETQRNKGNFPGRFSGRQFSNSRSEMNVSTLELGDSALYLCASSPGQGDYGYTFGSGTRLTVV.

V gene TRBV21-1 combines with J gene TRBJ2-7; the table's D call, TRBD2, was not checked against the DNA. TRBV21-1 is a listed pseudogene. The CDR3 runs 9 residues. CDR3 nucleotide sequence: TGTGCCAGCAGTCTCGAGCAGTACTTC. Translated: CASSLEQYF.

V is TRBV12-3 or TRBV12-4 and J is TRBJ2-1; no clear D. V lost 5 bases to trimming and J lost 9 bases, with 8 bases between them. The CDR3 length is 11 residues. CDR3 DNA sequence: TGTGCCAGCAGTACTCTGAGTGAGCAGTTCTTC. Translated: CASSTLSEQFF.

The chain joins TRBV27 to TRBJ1-1, with 9 bases aligning to TRBD1. V shed 5 bases and J 0 bases; nucleotides not matched to a gene: 4. This CDR3 is 15 amino acids long. Germline V gene data show CDR1 as MNHEY and CDR2 as SMNVEV (reference sequence). The CDR3, as DNA: TGTGCCAGCAGTCCGTGGGACAGGGTGAACACTGAAGCTTTCTTT. Encoded protein: CASSPWDRVNTEAFF.

The J gene is TRBJ2-7, the V gene TRBV6-5; 7 bases match TRBD2. After removal of 5 bases from V and 4 bases from J, the junction contained 8 bases not matched to a gene. The CDR3 totals 14 residues. Germline CDR1 is MNHEY and CDR2 is SVGAGI. The CDR3 sequence: CASSPFGGSYEQYF. As DNA, the CDR3 is TGTGCCAGCAGTCCGTTCGGGGGGAGTTACGAGCAGTACTTC.

The chain recombines TRBV18 with TRBJ1-2; 9 nucleotides match TRBD1. Losses at the gene ends were 3 bases for V and 8 bases for J; bases not matched to a gene: 7. This CDR3 region has 14 residues. Looked up from germline, CDR1 is KGHSH and CDR2 is LQKENI. DNA of the CDR3: TGTGCCAGCTCACCTACGGGGACAGGGAGCGGCTACACCTTC. This translates into CASSPTGTGSGYTF.

The chain combines TRBV20-1 with TRBJ1-5; 8 bases map to TRBD1. The CDR3 consists of 15 residues. Germline V gene lookup returns CDR1 DFQATT and CDR2 SNEGSKA (reference sequence). V shed 3 bases, J shed 4 bases, and the junction held 8 bases outside the gene matches. The CDR3 sequence: CSASPGGVRNQPQHF. DNA of the CDR3: TGCAGTGCTAGTCCAGGGGGCGTTCGAAATCAGCCCCAGCATTTT.

The chain is built from TRBV9 and TRBJ1-4; D is unclear. V was trimmed by 0 bases and J by 4 bases, leaving 7 bases between them. This CDR3 is built from 14 residues. Germline-derived CDR1 and CDR2 are SGDLS and YYNGEE. The chain's CDR3 is CASSVGDFNEKLFF. In nucleotides, the CDR3 is TGTGCCAGCAGCGTAGGTGACTTTAATGAAAAACTGTTTTTT.

The chain combines TRBV28 with TRBJ2-7; 7 bases are shared with TRBD1. V was clipped by 5 bases and J by 1 base; unmatched bases: 5. Germline loops: CDR1 MDHEN, CDR2 SYDVKM. The CDR3 runs 14 residues. CDR3 residues: CASSLRDRSYEQYF. The CDR3 DNA sequence: TGTGCCAGCAGTCTCCGGGACAGATCCTACGAGCAGTACTTC.

V and J are TRBV2 and TRBJ2-7; weak D call: TRBD2 (6 bases). The V gene lost 4 bases and the J gene lost 3 bases, with 13 bases spanning the gap. CDR3 length: 14 residues. The V gene's germline CDR1 is SNHLY and CDR2 FYNNEI. CDR3: CASSVGGANYEQYF. As DNA, the CDR3 is TGTGCCAGCAGTGTTGGCGGGGCCAACTACGAGCAGTACTTC.